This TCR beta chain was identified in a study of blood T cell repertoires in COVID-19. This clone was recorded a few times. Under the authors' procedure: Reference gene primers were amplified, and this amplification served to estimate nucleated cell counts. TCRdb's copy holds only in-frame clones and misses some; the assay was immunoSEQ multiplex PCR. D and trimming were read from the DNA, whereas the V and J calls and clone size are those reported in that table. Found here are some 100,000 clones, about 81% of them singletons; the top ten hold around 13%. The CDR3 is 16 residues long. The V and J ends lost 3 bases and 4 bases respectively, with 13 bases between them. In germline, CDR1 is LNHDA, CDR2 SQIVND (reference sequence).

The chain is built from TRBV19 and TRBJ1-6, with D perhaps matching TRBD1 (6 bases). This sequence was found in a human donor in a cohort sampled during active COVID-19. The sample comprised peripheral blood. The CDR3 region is CASSIRGHEYNSPLHF. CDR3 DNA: TGTGCCAGTAGTATTAGGGGACACGAATATAATTCACCCCTCCACTTT.